This T cell receptor beta chain was documented in a study of T cells after somatic rescue of genetic block. Generated by immunoSEQ multiplex PCR, the TCRdb table keeps only in-frame clones and is missing some. The top ten clones hold about 3% of a sample with 65,000 to 70,000 clones, roughly 94% of them seen once. This clonotype was sampled from a man in his forties. The specimen sequenced was peripheral blood mononuclear cells (PBMCs).

The CDR3 protein is CASSRRGADSYEQYF. DNA for the CDR3: TGTGCCAGCAGCCGGCGGGGGGCCGATTCCTACGAGCAGTACTTC. The chain uses TRBV5-8 and TRBJ2-7; 8 nucleotides match TRBD2. V shed 4 bases, J shed 1 base, and the junction held 7 bases outside the gene matches. Germline CDR1 SGHTS, CDR2 YDEGEE. The CDR3 consists of 15 residues.